The entry that follows covers one T cell receptor beta chain sequence. Repertoires were generated with immunoSEQ multiplex PCR, while TCRdb's copy carries only in-frame clones and drops some. Among about 200,000 clones listed, just over 85% were seen once. This CDR3 has 15 residues. Germline lookup yields CDR1 SGDLS and CDR2 YYNGEE. V gave up 0 bases and J gave up 7 bases, with 11 bases separating them. This record comes from a study of blood T cell repertoires in COVID-19. V is TRBV9 and J is TRBJ1-6; D gene uncertain. Sequenced sample: peripheral blood. The TCR comes from a man older than 75 with acute or convalescent COVID-19. Written as DNA, the CDR3 is TGTGCCAGCAGCGTAGGCGGAGGAACGAATTCACCCCTCCACTTT. Translation: CASSVGGGTNSPLHF.